Presented here are 2 T cell receptor beta chains from one specimen sequenced in a study of shared clonotypes between healthy human individuals. Clones were read by immunoSEQ multiplex PCR, and TCRdb kept only the in-frame ones, dropping some. The table records about 700,000 clones, around 74% of them present only once. The sequencing input was memory CD4+ T cells sorted from blood. Subset noted: CD45RA-negative fraction. The receptors here all came from a woman in her 30s in good health.

The rearrangement uses TRBV28 and TRBJ2-2; 7 bases map to TRBD2. CDR3 length: 20 amino acids. The germline V gene has CDR1 MDHEN and CDR2 SYDVKM. Germline trimming cut 3 bases from V and 0 bases from J; bases unmatched to any gene: 16. The chain's CDR3 is CASSFAASGLISPNTGELFF. The CDR3 DNA reads as TGTGCCAGCAGTTTTGCGGCTAGCGGTTTGATCTCCCCGAACACCGGGGAGCTGTTTTTT.

This clone has a single count. This rearrangement joins TRBV2 to TRBJ2-5; D perhaps matches TRBD2 (5 bases). Germline values: CDR1 SNHLY, CDR2 FYNNEI. This CDR3 is 15 amino acids long. V was clipped by 4 bases and J by 5 bases, with 17 bases between them. The CDR3 loop is CASSGRSSGRETQYF. The CDR3 DNA reads TGTGCCAGCAGTGGGAGGTCGAGCGGACGGGAGACCCAGTACTTC.